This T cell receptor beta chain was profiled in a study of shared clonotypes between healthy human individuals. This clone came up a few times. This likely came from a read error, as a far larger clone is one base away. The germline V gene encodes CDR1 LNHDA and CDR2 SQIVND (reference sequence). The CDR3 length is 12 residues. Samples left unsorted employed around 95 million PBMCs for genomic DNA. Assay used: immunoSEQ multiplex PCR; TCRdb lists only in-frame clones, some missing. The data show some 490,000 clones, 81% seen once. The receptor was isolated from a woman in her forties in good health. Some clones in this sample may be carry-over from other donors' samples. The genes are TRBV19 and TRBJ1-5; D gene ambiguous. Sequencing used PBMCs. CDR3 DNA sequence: TGTGCCAGTAGTCTTAGCAATCGGCCCCAGCATTTT. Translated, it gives CASSLSNRPQHF.